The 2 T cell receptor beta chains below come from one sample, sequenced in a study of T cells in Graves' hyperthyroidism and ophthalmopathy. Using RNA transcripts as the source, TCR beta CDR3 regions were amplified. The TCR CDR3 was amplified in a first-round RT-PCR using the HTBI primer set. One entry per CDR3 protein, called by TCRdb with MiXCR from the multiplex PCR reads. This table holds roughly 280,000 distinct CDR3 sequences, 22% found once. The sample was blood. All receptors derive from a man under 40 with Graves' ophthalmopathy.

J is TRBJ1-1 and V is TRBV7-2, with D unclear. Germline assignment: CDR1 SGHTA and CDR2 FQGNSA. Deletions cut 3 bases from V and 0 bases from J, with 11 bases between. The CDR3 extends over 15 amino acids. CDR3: CASSLRVQLNTEAFF. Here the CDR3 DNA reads TGTGCCAGCAGCTTGCGAGTGCAATTGAACACTGAAGCTTTCTTT.

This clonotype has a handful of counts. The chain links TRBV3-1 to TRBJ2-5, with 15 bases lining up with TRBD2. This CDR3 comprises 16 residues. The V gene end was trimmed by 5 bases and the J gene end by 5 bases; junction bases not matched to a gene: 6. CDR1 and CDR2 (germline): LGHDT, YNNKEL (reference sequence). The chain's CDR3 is CASSAGLAGGPETQYF. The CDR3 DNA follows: TGTGCCAGCAGCGCAGGACTAGCGGGAGGGCCGGAGACCCAGTACTTC.